The source of this T cell receptor (beta chain) is a study of neurological immune-mediated disorders. Across the study: Relapsing-remitting disease affected approximately 30, and secondary progressive 3, of 34 multiple sclerosis patients.

The CDR3 length is 14 residues. V was cut by 0 bases and J by 7 bases, with 11 bases left in between. The germline gives CDR1 SGHRS, CDR2 YFSETQ. The cDNA came from 5'RACE with 10-nucleotide random UMIs. Every sequencing run drew on 15-18 subjects and yielded over 180 million TCR-beta sequences. TCRdb ran MiXCR on the 5' RACE reads and lists one entry per CDR3 protein. Of approximately 65,000 distinct CDR3 sequences in the sample, around 5.1% are singletons; the top ten hold 5.6%. Findings and limits, study-wide: Private repertoires in all groups were suggested by the absence of shared CDR3 amino acid sequences among expanded clones across subjects.

This clonotype came up many times. Its target is not known. The receptor's source is a human donor with multiple sclerosis. The donor label of this sample is uncertain. The chain combines TRBV5-1 with TRBJ1-3; D is unresolved. The sequenced sample consisted of PBMCs. CDR3 amino acids: CASSLEGIGNTIYF. Written as DNA, the CDR3 is TGCGCCAGCAGCTTGGAAGGGATTGGGAACACCATATATTTT. Full variable domain (outside the CDR3, taken from reference TRBV5-1 and TRBJ1-3): KAGVTQTPRYLIKTRGQQVTLSCSPISGHRSVSWYQQTPGQGLQFLFEYFSETQRNKGNFPGRFSGRQFSNSRSEMNVSTLELGDSALYLCASSLEGIGNTIYFGEGSWLTVV.